This entry describes one T cell receptor (beta chain). The data belong to a study of blood T cell repertoires in COVID-19. Study-wide background: There were acute and convalescent COVID-19 samples, and they came from the United States, Italy and Spain. From T cells, B-cell-depleted T cells, or PBMCs came the material, which was cDNA or gDNA.

Authors' analysis steps: From reference gene primer amplification, estimates of nucleated cell counts were derived. The method was immunoSEQ multiplex PCR; TCRdb's version includes in-frame clones alone and lacks a portion of them. V, J and clone size were drawn from that table, and D and trimming were deduced from the DNA. Here the sample spans roughly 300,000 clones, roughly 87% being singletons. Trimming left V 1 base short and J 5 bases short, with 6 bases between. The germline gives CDR1 SGHDN, CDR2 FVKESK. The CDR3 totals 14 residues. This sequence joins TRBV14 and TRBJ1-6; D ambiguous. Sequencing was done on a sample of peripheral blood. This TCR came from a man between 18 and 35 years old with active or convalescent COVID-19. CDR3 region: CASSQGGDNSPLHF. The CDR3 DNA follows: TGTGCCAGCAGCCAAGGAGGCGATAATTCACCCCTCCACTTT.